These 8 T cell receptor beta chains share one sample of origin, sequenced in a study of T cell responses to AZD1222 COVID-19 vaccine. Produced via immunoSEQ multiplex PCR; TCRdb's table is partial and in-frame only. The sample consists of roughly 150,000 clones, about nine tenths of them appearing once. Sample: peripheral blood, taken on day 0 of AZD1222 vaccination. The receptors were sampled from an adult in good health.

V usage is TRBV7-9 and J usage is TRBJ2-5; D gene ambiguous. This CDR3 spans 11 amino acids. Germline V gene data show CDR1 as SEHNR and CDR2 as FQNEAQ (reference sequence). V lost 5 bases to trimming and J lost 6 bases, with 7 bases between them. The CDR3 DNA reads TGTGCCAGCAGCCCCGAGAAGACCCAGTACTTC. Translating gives CASSPEKTQYF. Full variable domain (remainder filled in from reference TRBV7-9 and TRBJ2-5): DTGVSQNPRHKITKRGQNVTFRCDPISEHNRLYWYRQTLGQGPEFLTYFQNEAQLEKSRLLSDRFSAERPKGSFSTLEIQRTEQGDSAMYLCASSPEKTQYFGPGTRLLVL.

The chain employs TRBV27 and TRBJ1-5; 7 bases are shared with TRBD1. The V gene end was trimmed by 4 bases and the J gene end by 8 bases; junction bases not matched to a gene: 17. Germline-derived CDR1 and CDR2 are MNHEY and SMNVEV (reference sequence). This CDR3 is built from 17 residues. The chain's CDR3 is CASSSLTGNLRNEPQHF. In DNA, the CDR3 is TGTGCCAGCAGTTCACTGACAGGGAACCTTCGAAATGAGCCCCAGCATTTT.

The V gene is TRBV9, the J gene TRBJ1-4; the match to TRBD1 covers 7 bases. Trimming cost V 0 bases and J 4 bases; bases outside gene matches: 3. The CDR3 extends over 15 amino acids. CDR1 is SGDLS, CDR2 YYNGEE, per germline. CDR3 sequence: CASSVAGTDNEKLFF. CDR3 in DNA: TGTGCCAGCAGCGTAGCAGGGACAGATAATGAAAAACTGTTTTTT. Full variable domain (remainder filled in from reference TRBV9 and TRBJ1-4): DSGVTQTPKHLITATGQRVTLRCSPRSGDLSVYWYQQSLDQGLQFLIQYYNGEERAKGNILERFSAQQFPDLHSELNLSSLELGDSALYFCASSVAGTDNEKLFFGSGTQLSVL.

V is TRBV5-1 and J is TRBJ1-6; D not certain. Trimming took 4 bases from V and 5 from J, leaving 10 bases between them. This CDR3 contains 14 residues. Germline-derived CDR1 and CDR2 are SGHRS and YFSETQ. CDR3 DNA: TGCGCCAGCAGCATGGGAGCCAATAATTCACCCCTCCACTTT. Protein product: CASSMGANNSPLHF.

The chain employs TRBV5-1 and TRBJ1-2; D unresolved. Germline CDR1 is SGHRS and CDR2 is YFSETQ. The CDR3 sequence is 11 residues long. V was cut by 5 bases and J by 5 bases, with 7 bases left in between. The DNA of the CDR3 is TGCGCCAGCAGGGAGGGTTATGGCTACACCTTC. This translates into CASREGYGYTF.

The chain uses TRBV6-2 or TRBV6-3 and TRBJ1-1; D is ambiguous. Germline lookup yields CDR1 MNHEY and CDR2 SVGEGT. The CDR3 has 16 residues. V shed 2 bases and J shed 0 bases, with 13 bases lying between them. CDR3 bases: TGTGCCAGCAGTTACAAGGCAGGAACGATGAACACTGAAGCTTTCTTT. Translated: CASSYKAGTMNTEAFF.

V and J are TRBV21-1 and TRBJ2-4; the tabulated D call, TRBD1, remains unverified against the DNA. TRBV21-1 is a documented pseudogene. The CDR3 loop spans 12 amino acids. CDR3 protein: CASQGFKNIQYF. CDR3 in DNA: TGTGCCAGCCAGGGGTTCAAAAACATTCAGTACTTC.

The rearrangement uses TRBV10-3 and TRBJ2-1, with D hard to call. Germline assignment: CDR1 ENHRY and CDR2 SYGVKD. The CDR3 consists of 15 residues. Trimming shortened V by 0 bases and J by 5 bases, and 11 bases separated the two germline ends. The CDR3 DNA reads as TGTGCCATCAGTGAGTCGGGCACACCAAACAATGAGCAGTTCTTC. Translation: CAISESGTPNNEQFF.